The 19 T cell receptor beta chains in this list originate from one sample, sequenced in a study of blood T cell repertoires in COVID-19. Libraries were prepared by immunoSEQ multiplex PCR; TCRdb keeps only in-frame clonotypes and omits some of them. The sample consists of about 190,000 clones, roughly 80% of them appearing once. The material sequenced was peripheral blood. The receptors were sampled from a man aged 55 to 70 with active or convalescent COVID-19.

The chain couples TRBV19 to TRBJ2-1; 7 positions match TRBD2. CDR3 length: 13 amino acids. J gave up 15 bases and V 2 bases, and 10 bases lay outside the gene matches. In germline, CDR1 is LNHDA, CDR2 SQIVND (reference sequence). The CDR3: CASSISLREKAFF. CDR3 nucleotides: TGTGCCAGTAGTATAAGTTTGCGGGAGAAAGCGTTCTTC.

The chain has TRBV7-9 and TRBJ1-5; D possibly corresponds to TRBD1 (6 bases). The germline gives CDR1 SEHNR, CDR2 FQNEAQ (reference sequence). V lost 5 bases and J lost 5, with 10 bases in between. The CDR3 sequence is 13 residues long. CDR3 bases: TGTGCCAGCAGCCTACAGGGCCATCAGCCCCAGCATTTT. This translates into CASSLQGHQPQHF.

Only one count was recorded for this clone. The chain recombines TRBV30 with TRBJ1-1, with 7 bases that match TRBD1. The CDR3 covers 13 residues. Germline lookup yields CDR1 GTSNPN and CDR2 SVGIG (reference sequence). The ends lost 5 bases at V and 2 bases at J; junction bases unmatched: 5. The CDR3 region has the DNA TGTGCCTGGGAGACAGGGTTTAACACTGAAGCTTTCTTT. Amino acid sequence: CAWETGFNTEAFF.

The genes are TRBV10-3 and TRBJ2-3; 12 nucleotides agree with TRBD2. The V segment lost 4 bases and the J segment 4 bases; nucleotides outside the gene matches: 6. CDR1 is ENHRY, CDR2 SYGVKD, per germline. This CDR3 has 16 amino acids. The CDR3 sequence is CAISVQTSGSADTQYF. CDR3 sequence (DNA): TGTGCCATCAGTGTCCAGACTAGCGGGAGTGCAGATACGCAGTATTTT.

V and J are TRBV5-4 and TRBJ2-5; weak D call: TRBD2 (5 bases). CDR1 is SGHNT and CDR2 is YYREEE in the germline V gene (reference sequence). Trimming took 1 base from V and 5 from J, leaving 18 bases between them. The CDR3 sequence is 16 residues long. The CDR3 loop is CASSLFGSTTMETQYF. The CDR3 DNA reads TGTGCCAGCAGCTTGTTCGGATCGACGACTATGGAGACCCAGTACTTC. Filled out from reference TRBV5-4 and TRBJ2-5, the complete variable domain reads ETGVTQSPTHLIKTRGQQVTLRCSSQSGHNTVSWYQQALGQGPQFIFQYYREEENGRGNFPPRFSGLQFPNYSSELNVNALELDDSALYLCASSLFGSTTMETQYFGPGTRLLVL.

The rearrangement uses TRBV5-1 and TRBJ2-7, with 12 bases that match TRBD2. CDR1 is SGHRS, CDR2 YFSETQ, per germline. CDR3 length: 17 amino acids. Trimming at V came to 6 bases and at J to 6 bases, leaving 16 bases not matched to a gene. CDR3 sequence (DNA): TGCGCCAGCACCCTGACTAGCGGGAGCGAGGAGGTCGGCGAGCAGTACTTC. Translated, it gives CASTLTSGSEEVGEQYF. The variable domain in full, completed from reference TRBV5-1 and TRBJ2-7, reads KAGVTQTPRYLIKTRGQQVTLSCSPISGHRSVSWYQQTPGQGLQFLFEYFSETQRNKGNFPGRFSGRQFSNSRSEMNVSTLELGDSALYLCASTLTSGSEEVGEQYFGPGTRLTVT.

The chain employs TRBV5-1 and TRBJ2-2; D not certain. Germline CDR1 SGHRS, CDR2 YFSETQ. The CDR3 sequence is 17 residues long. V was clipped by 0 bases and J by 2 bases, with 14 bases between them. DNA of the CDR3: TGCGCCAGCAGCTTGGCGTCCCTGAACTACAACACCGGGGAGCTGTTTTTT. This gives the protein CASSLASLNYNTGELFF.

This rearrangement joins TRBV14 to TRBJ2-3; 12 bases line up with TRBD2. The J segment lost 3 bases and the V segment lost 7 bases, leaving 5 bases of the junction unmatched. There are 15 residues in the CDR3. CDR1 is SGHDN, CDR2 FVKESK, per germline. CDR3 in DNA: TGTGCCAGCACCGGGACTAGCGGGCTAACAGATACGCAGTATTTT. It yields the protein CASTGTSGLTDTQYF.

This chain joins TRBV28 and TRBJ2-6; 7 bases fit TRBD1. CDR3 size: 17 residues. The V gene's germline CDR1 is MDHEN and CDR2 SYDVKM. Germline trimming cut 1 base from V and 0 bases from J; bases unmatched to any gene: 3. The CDR3 coding sequence is TGTGCCAGCAGTTTATTGGGACAGCTCTCTGGGGCCAACGTCCTGACTTTC. Translating gives CASSLLGQLSGANVLTF.

This clone was seen just once. The V and J genes are TRBV7-2 and TRBJ2-7; 8 bases are a match to TRBD1. J lost 7 bases, V lost 4 bases, and 9 bases had no gene match. The CDR3 runs to 14 residues. The germline CDR1 and CDR2 sequences are SGHTA and FQGNSA. CDR3 loop: CASSSRQGSGEQYF. For the CDR3, the DNA is TGTGCCAGCAGCTCCCGACAGGGGTCGGGGGAGCAGTACTTC.

V and J are TRBV15 and TRBJ2-7; D is possibly TRBD2 (5 bases). This CDR3 has 15 amino acids. Trimming shortened V by 2 bases and J by 6 bases, and 17 bases separated the two germline ends. Looked up from germline, CDR1 is LNHNV and CDR2 is YYDKDF (reference sequence). CDR3 sequence reads: CATSRPREKTLEQYF. CDR3 nucleotide sequence: TGTGCCACCAGCAGACCGAGGGAGAAAACCCTCGAGCAGTACTTC. Using reference TRBV15 and TRBJ2-7 for the parts outside the CDR3, the full variable domain is DAMVIQNPRYQVTQFGKPVTLSCSQTLNHNVMYWYQQKSSQAPKLLFHYYDKDFNNEADTPDNFQSRRPNTSFCFLDIRSPGLGDTAMYLCATSRPREKTLEQYFGPGTRLTVT.

J is TRBJ2-7 and V is TRBV12-3 or TRBV12-4, with TRBD2 matching 8 bases. The length of the CDR3 is 13 residues. Trimming cost V 1 base and J 7 bases; bases outside gene matches: 3. The CDR3 spells CASSLGPGGEQYF. CDR3 DNA: TGTGCCAGCAGTTTAGGCCCGGGAGGGGAGCAGTACTTC.

The chain recombines TRBV5-1 with TRBJ2-5, with 10 bases aligning to TRBD2. CDR3 length: 14 amino acids. Germline-derived CDR1 and CDR2 are SGHRS and YFSETQ. The junction had 1 base not matched to a gene; V was cut back by 3 bases and J by 2 bases. CDR3 protein: CASSSTSGQETQYF. DNA of the CDR3: TGCGCCAGCAGCTCGACTAGCGGGCAAGAGACCCAGTACTTC.

The chain has TRBV10-3 and TRBJ2-5; the match to TRBD1 covers 8 bases. The germline gives CDR1 ENHRY, CDR2 SYGVKD. The CDR3 sequence is 14 residues long. Losses at the gene ends were 3 bases for V and 3 bases for J; bases not matched to a gene: 3. Here the CDR3 reads CAISEDRGEETQYF. For the CDR3, the DNA is TGTGCCATCAGTGAAGACAGGGGAGAAGAGACCCAGTACTTC.

CDR3 region: CASSVGTSGSFPTGELFF. CDR3 sequence (DNA): TGTGCCAGCAGCGTGGGGACTAGCGGGAGTTTTCCTACCGGGGAGCTGTTTTTT. The rearrangement joins TRBV9 to TRBJ2-2; TRBD2 agrees at 14 bases. Looked up from germline, CDR1 is SGDLS and CDR2 is YYNGEE. The CDR3 is 18 residues long. V dropped 2 bases and J dropped 5; count of bases not matched to a gene: 8.

This clone was seen a handful of times. The J gene is TRBJ2-1, the V gene TRBV7-9; 9 bases line up with TRBD1. CDR1 SEHNR and CDR2 FQNEAQ come from the germline V gene (reference sequence). The CDR3 length is 15 residues. The V and J ends lost 5 bases and 5 bases, in that order; junction bases with no gene match: 7. CDR3 region: CASSQRTGDNNEQFF. For the CDR3, the DNA is TGTGCCAGCAGCCAAAGGACAGGGGATAACAATGAGCAGTTCTTC.

V gene TRBV18 combines with J gene TRBJ2-5, with a tentative D call TRBD2 (5 bases). This CDR3 has 14 amino acids. Trimming removed 3 bases from V and 2 bases from J, with 10 bases in between. Germline CDR1 and CDR2: KGHSH and LQKENI. CDR3 sequence reads: CASSPQTGQETQYF. CDR3 bases: TGTGCCAGCTCACCCCAAACGGGGCAAGAGACCCAGTACTTC.

The gene calls are TRBV7-3 and TRBJ2-6, with no clear D. Germline CDR1 and CDR2: SGHTA and FQGTGA. CDR3 size: 13 residues. The V end lost 7 bases, the J end lost 0 bases, and 4 bases lay between the germline ends. CDR3 in DNA: TGTGCCAGCACCTCCTCTGGGGCCAACGTCCTGACTTTC. It yields the protein CASTSSGANVLTF.

The rearrangement links TRBV4-2 to TRBJ1-6; tentatively, D is TRBD1 (6 bases). The CDR3 runs to 17 residues. The germline V and J ends were trimmed by 1 base and 5 bases, with 15 bases remaining between them. Germline assignment: CDR1 LGHNA and CDR2 YNFKEQ. The CDR3, as DNA: TGTGCCAGCAGCCAAGCTCCTTGGACAGCGGATAATTCACCCCTCCACTTT. Its translation: CASSQAPWTADNSPLHF.